The 27 T cell receptor beta chains given below trace back to one sample, sequenced in a study of blood T cell repertoires in COVID-19. Assay: immunoSEQ multiplex PCR; the TCRdb copy retains only in-frame clones and omits some. The table has 250,000 or so clones, about 80% seen once. The sequencing input was peripheral blood. The receptors shown here come from an elderly woman with acute or convalescent COVID-19.

The chain employs TRBV3-1 (or the pseudogene TRBV3-2) and TRBJ2-7; 7 bases fit TRBD2. Trimming at V came to 2 bases and at J to 6 bases, leaving 10 bases not matched to a gene. This CDR3 is built from 15 residues. The germline V gene has CDR1 LGHDT and CDR2 YNNKEL (reference sequence). CDR3 DNA sequence: TGTGCCAGCAGCCAAAGAAGCGGGGAGCCCGGCGAGCAGTACTTC. Residues: CASSQRSGEPGEQYF.

This chain connects TRBV10-3 to TRBJ1-1; TRBD1 matches 8 bases. This CDR3 contains 13 residues. Unmatched junction bases numbered 2, after V lost 2 bases and J lost 6 bases. Germline CDR1 reads ENHRY; CDR2 reads SYGVKD. The CDR3 reads CAISEGQGPEAFF. The CDR3 DNA reads as TGTGCCATCAGTGAGGGACAGGGCCCTGAAGCTTTCTTT.

The J gene is TRBJ1-3, the V gene TRBV2; possibly TRBD1 for D (6 bases). This CDR3 is 13 amino acids long. Germline lookup yields CDR1 SNHLY and CDR2 FYNNEI. With 4 bases removed from V and 7 bases from J, the gap between germline ends came to 11 bases. In DNA, the CDR3 is TGTGCCAGCAGTGTTTCTCAGGGGAACACCATATATTTT. It codes for CASSVSQGNTIYF.

The V and J genes are TRBV7-9 and TRBJ2-3, with 15 bases identical to TRBD2. Germline V gives CDR1 SEHNR, CDR2 FQNEAQ (reference sequence). After removal of 5 bases from V and 4 bases from J, the junction contained 4 bases not matched to a gene. This CDR3 region has 16 residues. CDR3 sequence reads: CASSRGLAGGPDTQYF. CDR3 in DNA: TGTGCCAGCAGCCGTGGACTAGCGGGAGGGCCAGATACGCAGTATTTT.

The J gene is TRBJ2-1, the V gene TRBV9; D possibly corresponds to TRBD2 (5 bases). Germline CDR1 and CDR2: SGDLS and YYNGEE. This CDR3 is 12 amino acids long. V was pared by 0 bases and J by 10 bases, with 8 bases between. The DNA for the CDR3 is TGTGCCAGCAGCGTAGATAGAGGGGAGCAGTTCTTC. Its translation: CASSVDRGEQFF. Together with reference TRBV9 and TRBJ2-1, the CDR3 gives the full variable domain: DSGVTQTPKHLITATGQRVTLRCSPRSGDLSVYWYQQSLDQGLQFLIQYYNGEERAKGNILERFSAQQFPDLHSELNLSSLELGDSALYFCASSVDRGEQFFGPGTRLTVL.

This clone was picked up one time. The chain combines TRBV5-1 with TRBJ2-7, with 9 bases that match TRBD2. V shed 4 bases, J shed 5 bases, and the junction held 10 bases outside the gene matches. The length of the CDR3 is 15 residues. In germline, CDR1 is SGHRS, CDR2 YFSETQ. CDR3 residues: CASSKTSGAPNEQYF. The CDR3 DNA reads as TGCGCCAGCAGCAAGACTAGCGGAGCACCTAACGAGCAGTACTTC.

The chain has TRBV23-1 and TRBJ2-7; D might be TRBD1 (6 bases). TRBV23-1 falls under the ORF class, with uncertain function. This CDR3 contains 12 residues. Trimming took off 7 bases at V and 5 bases at J, with 12 bases between the two ends. CDR3: CASTVQGNEQYF. CDR3 coding DNA: TGCGCCAGCACAGTCCAGGGGAACGAGCAGTACTTC.

The rearrangement links TRBV5-1 to TRBJ1-2, with D possibly TRBD1 on 6 matching bases. V gave up 1 base and J gave up 8 bases, with 15 bases separating them. Germline lookup yields CDR1 SGHRS and CDR2 YFSETQ. The CDR3 is made up of 14 amino acids. The CDR3 DNA reads as TGCGCCAGCAGCTTGAACCAGGGGACCGGCGGCTACACCTTC. Encoded protein: CASSLNQGTGGYTF.

The chain recombines TRBV25-1 with TRBJ1-1, with 9 bases aligning to TRBD1. Per the germline V gene, CDR1 is MGHDK and CDR2 is SYGVNS. The J segment lost 6 bases and the V segment lost 6 bases, leaving 5 bases of the junction unmatched. The CDR3 is made up of 13 amino acids. CDR3: CASRQGALAEAFF. The CDR3 DNA is TGTGCCAGCAGACAGGGGGCGTTGGCTGAAGCTTTCTTT.

The chain carries TRBV6-1 and TRBJ2-1; 7 bases align to TRBD2. V dropped 4 bases and J dropped 2; count of bases not matched to a gene: 8. The germline gives CDR1 MNHNS, CDR2 SASEGT. The CDR3 loop spans 16 amino acids. The CDR3 coding sequence is TGTGCCAGCAGTGTAGCCTTAGCGGGTGCCTACAATGAGCAGTTCTTC. This translates into CASSVALAGAYNEQFF.

The chain joins TRBV7-2 to TRBJ2-2, with 11 positions matching TRBD2. This CDR3 has 18 amino acids. Germline V CDR1 and CDR2: SGHTA, FQGNSA. V trimming: 1 base; J trimming: 3 bases; junction bases outside the gene matches: 7. The CDR3 DNA follows: TGTGCCAGCAGCTTAGGTCTATCTAGCGGGAGGTACACCGGGGAGCTGTTTTTT. This codes for CASSLGLSSGRYTGELFF.

The chain has TRBV4-1 and TRBJ1-2; 10 positions match TRBD1. The germline V gene has CDR1 MGHRA and CDR2 YSYEKL. After removal of 0 bases from V and 6 bases from J, the junction contained 7 bases not matched to a gene. The length of the CDR3 is 16 residues. CDR3 protein: CASSQDSGTGVNGYTF. In nucleotides, the CDR3 is TGCGCCAGCAGCCAAGATTCTGGGACAGGGGTAAATGGCTACACCTTC.

CDR3 in DNA: TGTGCCAGCAGTTTAATGTTTGCGGGAGGAACCTACGAGCAGTACTTC. It encodes CASSLMFAGGTYEQYF. The chain joins TRBV27 to TRBJ2-7; TRBD2 aligns across 8 bases. The CDR3 has 16 residues. Germline V gene lookup returns CDR1 MNHEY and CDR2 SMNVEV (reference sequence). V lost 2 bases and J lost 2; bases outside the gene matches: 8.

As DNA, the CDR3 is TGTGCCAGTAGTAAGGCTAGCGGGGGGCTCACAGATACGCAGTATTTT. This encodes CASSKASGGLTDTQYF. This chain uses TRBV19 with TRBJ2-3; 11 positions agree with TRBD2. J was trimmed by 2 bases and V by 4 bases; bases with no gene match: 5. Germline CDR1 is LNHDA and CDR2 is SQIVND (reference sequence). CDR3 length: 16 amino acids.

The chain links TRBV18 to TRBJ1-1; a possible D gene is TRBD1 (5 bases). This CDR3 spans 14 amino acids. Trimming removed 5 bases at V and 8 bases at J, with 18 bases between. CDR1 and CDR2 from the germline V gene are KGHSH and LQKENI. For the CDR3, the DNA is TGTGCCAGCTCATCTCGGGGGGATACGACCGAAGCTTTCTTT. This gives the protein CASSSRGDTTEAFF.

This chain joins TRBV5-1 and TRBJ1-1, with a tentative D call TRBD1 (5 bases). The ends were cut back, 1 base at V and 6 bases at J, with 10 bases in the middle. The CDR3 sequence is 13 residues long. Germline-derived CDR1 and CDR2 are SGHRS and YFSETQ. CDR3 residues: CASSLWGESEAFF. DNA for the CDR3: TGCGCCAGCAGCTTGTGGGGGGAATCTGAAGCTTTCTTT. The full variable domain, completed using reference TRBV5-1 and TRBJ1-1, is KAGVTQTPRYLIKTRGQQVTLSCSPISGHRSVSWYQQTPGQGLQFLFEYFSETQRNKGNFPGRFSGRQFSNSRSEMNVSTLELGDSALYLCASSLWGESEAFFGQGTRLTVV.

This chain uses TRBV4-1 with TRBJ2-7, with 11 nucleotides matching TRBD2. The ends lost 0 bases at V and 2 bases at J; junction bases unmatched: 12. The CDR3 runs to 19 residues. The germline V gene has CDR1 MGHRA and CDR2 YSYEKL. CDR3 coding DNA: TGCGCCAGCAGCCAAGATCTGGGACTAGCGGATCTGCCAACCTACGAGCAGTACTTC. This codes for CASSQDLGLADLPTYEQYF.

This sequence joins TRBV19 and TRBJ2-7; D is possibly TRBD2 (6 bases). The CDR3 is 13 amino acids. V was clipped by 9 bases and J by 5 bases, with 17 bases between them. CDR1 LNHDA and CDR2 SQIVND come from the germline V gene (reference sequence). Here the CDR3 DNA reads TGTGCCAGCCGAGAGGGCGGGGAGGACGAGCAGTACTTC. As protein: CASREGGEDEQYF.

This clone was found many times. The V call is TRBV28, the J call TRBJ1-2; weak D call: TRBD1 (6 bases). This CDR3 spans 12 amino acids. Germline CDR1 and CDR2: MDHEN and SYDVKM. Trimming took 7 bases from V and 10 from J, leaving 16 bases between them. The CDR3 nucleotides read TGTGCCAGCACCACAGGGAAACTCGACTACACCTTC. Encoded protein: CASTTGKLDYTF.

The CDR3 loop reads CSAKDRGEAFF. The CDR3 DNA follows: TGCAGTGCTAAGGACAGGGGGGAAGCTTTCTTT. V is TRBV20-1 and J is TRBJ1-1; TRBD1 agrees at 10 bases. With V trimmed by 4 bases and J by 8 bases, 1 base remained unmatched. CDR1 is DFQATT and CDR2 is SNEGSKA in the germline V gene (reference sequence). This CDR3 comprises 11 residues.

This rearrangement joins TRBV2 to TRBJ1-4; 8 bases fit TRBD1. The germline V gene encodes CDR1 SNHLY and CDR2 FYNNEI. This CDR3 region has 14 residues. The J segment lost 2 bases and the V segment lost 7 bases, leaving 3 bases of the junction unmatched. Written as DNA, the CDR3 is TGTGCCAGCACCAACAGGGGGACTAATGAAAAACTGTTTTTT. Translated: CASTNRGTNEKLFF.

This chain uses TRBV20-1 with TRBJ2-7, with 8 bases lining up with TRBD2. Germline V gene sequence: CDR1 DFQATT, CDR2 SNEGSKA (reference sequence). The CDR3 has 14 residues. Germline trimming cut 3 bases from V and 3 bases from J; bases unmatched to any gene: 7. The CDR3, as DNA: TGCAGTGCTAGTAGTATACTAGCGGACTACGAGCAGTACTTC. Encoded protein: CSASSILADYEQYF.

Concerning this clone: The sample contains more than one DNA sequence encoding this CDR3. This sequence joins TRBV9 and TRBJ1-3, with a possible D match to TRBD1 (5 bases). The CDR3 length is 13 residues. V was clipped by 4 bases and J by 1 base, with 6 bases between them. CDR1 and CDR2 (germline): SGDLS, YYNGEE. The CDR3 sequence is CASSQGSGNTIYF. Written as DNA, the CDR3 is TGTGCCAGCAGCCAGGGATCTGGAAACACCATATATTTT.

This chain connects TRBV4-1 to TRBJ2-3; TRBD2 agrees at 13 bases. The germline V gene encodes CDR1 MGHRA and CDR2 YSYEKL. This CDR3 is built from 16 residues. V shed 4 bases, J shed 5 bases, and the junction held 6 bases outside the gene matches. CDR3 loop: CASSPTSGGAQDTQYF. For the CDR3, the DNA is TGCGCCAGCAGCCCCACTAGCGGGGGGGCCCAAGATACGCAGTATTTT.

J is TRBJ1-2 and V is TRBV6-1; maybe TRBD1 (6 bases). The CDR3 covers 16 residues. Germline V CDR1 and CDR2: MNHNS, SASEGT. Trimming took 4 bases from V and 2 from J, leaving 17 bases between them. The CDR3 bases are TGTGCCAGCAGTGGGGAACCGACAGGTGCCAACTATGGCTACACCTTC. This encodes CASSGEPTGANYGYTF.

V and J are TRBV7-2 and TRBJ1-6; 12 bases align to TRBD1. V was clipped by 5 bases and J by 7 bases; unmatched bases: 12. Germline CDR1 is SGHTA and CDR2 is FQGNSA. The CDR3 contains 18 residues. The CDR3 region is CASSTGTGGGFLNSPLHF. Written as DNA, the CDR3 is TGTGCCAGCAGCACCGGGACAGGGGGCGGATTCCTGAATTCACCCCTCCACTTT. Full variable domain (missing parts from reference TRBV7-2 and TRBJ1-6): GAGVSQSPSNKVTEKGKDVELRCDPISGHTALYWYRQSLGQGLEFLIYFQGNSAPDKSGLPSDRFSAERTGGSVSTLTIQRTQQEDSAVYLCASSTGTGGGFLNSPLHFGNGTRLTVT.

The chain has TRBV2 and TRBJ1-5; 7 nucleotides agree with TRBD1. CDR1 and CDR2 (germline): SNHLY, FYNNEI. The CDR3 totals 16 residues. With V trimmed by 1 base and J by 6 bases, 9 bases remained unmatched. DNA of the CDR3: TGTGCCAGCAGTGAAGGGTACAGGGGAGTCGGTCAGCCCCAGCATTTT. Protein: CASSEGYRGVGQPQHF.